This T cell receptor (beta chain) came from a study of OX40 agonist ivuxolimab in advanced cancers. Study in general: Treatment received earlier with anti-PD-1, anti-PD-L1 or anti-CTLA-4 agents was allowed, and roughly 40% had some. Partial responses occurred in three patients (one hepatocellular carcinoma, two cutaneous melanoma).

Patients with autoimmune history or systemic immunosuppression were excluded. Germline CDR1 reads MNHEY; CDR2 reads SVGAGI. The CDR3 extends over 12 amino acids. V lost 7 bases, J lost 1 base, and 8 bases lay in between. Sequencing used immunoSEQ multiplex PCR; TCRdb keeps in-frame clones, though not all of them. Here the sample spans fewer than 80,000 clones, roughly nine tenths being singletons. This sample comprised CD4+ or CD8+ T cells sorted from blood, obtained in a trial of the OX40 agonist ivuxolimab. This sequence joins TRBV6-5 and TRBJ2-7; weak D call: TRBD1 (6 bases). The origin of this receptor is an adult with an advanced solid tumor such as melanoma, head and neck, liver or kidney cancer. CDR3 sequence: CASMGTSYEQYF. CDR3 in DNA: TGTGCCAGCATGGGGACATCCTACGAGCAGTACTTC.